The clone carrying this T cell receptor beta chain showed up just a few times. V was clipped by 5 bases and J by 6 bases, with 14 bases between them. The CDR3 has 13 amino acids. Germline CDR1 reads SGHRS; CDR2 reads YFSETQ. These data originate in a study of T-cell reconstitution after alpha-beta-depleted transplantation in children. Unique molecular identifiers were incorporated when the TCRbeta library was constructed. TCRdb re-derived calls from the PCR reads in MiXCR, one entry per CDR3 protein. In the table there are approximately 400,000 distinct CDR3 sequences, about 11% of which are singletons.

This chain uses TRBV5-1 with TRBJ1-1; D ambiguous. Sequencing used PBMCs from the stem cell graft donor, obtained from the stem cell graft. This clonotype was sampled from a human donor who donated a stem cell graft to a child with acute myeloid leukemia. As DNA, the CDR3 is TGCGCCAGCAGGGAAGGCGATCCGTCTGAAGCTTTCTTT. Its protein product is CASREGDPSEAFF.